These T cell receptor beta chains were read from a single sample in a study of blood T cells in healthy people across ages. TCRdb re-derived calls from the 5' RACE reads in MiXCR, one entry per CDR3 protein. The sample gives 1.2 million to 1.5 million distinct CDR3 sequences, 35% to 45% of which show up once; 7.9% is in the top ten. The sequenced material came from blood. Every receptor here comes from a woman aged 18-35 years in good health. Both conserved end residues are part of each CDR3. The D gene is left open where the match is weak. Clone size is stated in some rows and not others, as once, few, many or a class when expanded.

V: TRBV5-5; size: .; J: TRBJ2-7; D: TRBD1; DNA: TGTGTCAGCTTGTTAACCGGGACAGGGCATTTCTACGAGCAGTACTTC; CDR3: CVSLLTGTGHFYEQYF
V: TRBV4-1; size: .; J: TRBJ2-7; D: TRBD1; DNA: TGCGCCAGCAGCCAAGATATCGGGACAGGCAACTACGAGCAGTACTTC; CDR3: CASSQDIGTGNYEQYF
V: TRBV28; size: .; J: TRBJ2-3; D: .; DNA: TGTGCCAGCAGTTCTCCGACAAGTACTAGCACAGATACGCAGTATTTT; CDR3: CASSSPTSTSTDTQYF
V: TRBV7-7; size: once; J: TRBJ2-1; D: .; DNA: TGTGCCAGCAGCTCCCAGGACAGCTACAATGAGCAGTTCTTC; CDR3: CASSSQDSYNEQFF
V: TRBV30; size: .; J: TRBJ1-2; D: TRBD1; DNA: TGTGCCTGGAGTGACGGGGACAGGGATAACCGAGGTCAGAAGGGCTACACCTTC; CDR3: CAWSDGDRDNRGQKGYTF
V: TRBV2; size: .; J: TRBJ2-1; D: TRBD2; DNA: TGTGCCAGCAAAGTAGCGGGAGATAATGAGCAGTTCTTC; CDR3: CASKVAGDNEQFF
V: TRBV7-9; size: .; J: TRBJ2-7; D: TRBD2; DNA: TGTGCCAGCAGCTTCGAGCCTAGCGGCATCCTCTACGAGCAGTACTTC; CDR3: CASSFEPSGILYEQYF
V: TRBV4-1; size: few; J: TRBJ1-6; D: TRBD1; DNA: TGCGCCAGCAGCTACGTAGGGGGCTCTAATTCACCCCTCCACTTT; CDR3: CASSYVGGSNSPLHF
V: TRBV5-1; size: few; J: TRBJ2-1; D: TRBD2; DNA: TGCGCCAGCAGCTTGTCCTCTAGCGGTACTGGGGATGAGCAGTTCTTC; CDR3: CASSLSSSGTGDEQFF
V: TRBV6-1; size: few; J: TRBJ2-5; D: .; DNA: TGTGCCAGCAGTTCCGTTGGGATGGAGACCCAGTACTTC; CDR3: CASSSVGMETQYF
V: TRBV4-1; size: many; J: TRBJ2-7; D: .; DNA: TGCGCCAGCAGCCAACAACAGGGATACGAGCAGTACTTC; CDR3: CASSQQQGYEQYF
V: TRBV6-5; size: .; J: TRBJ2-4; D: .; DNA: TGTGCCAGCAGTTACGGGGGGAACGGATGGTACTTC; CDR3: CASSYGGNGWYF
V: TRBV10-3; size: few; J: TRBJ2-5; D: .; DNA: TGTGCCAGTCGAAGCTCCTACAATGAGCAGTACTTC; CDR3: CASRSSYNEQYF
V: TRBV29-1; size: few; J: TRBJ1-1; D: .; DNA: TGCAGCGCTGGGGACACTATGAACACTGAAGCTTTCTTT; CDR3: CSAGDTMNTEAFF
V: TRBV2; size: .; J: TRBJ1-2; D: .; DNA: TGTGCCACCACAACTGGGAAGGGATCTAACTATGGCTACACCTTC; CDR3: CATTTGKGSNYGYTF
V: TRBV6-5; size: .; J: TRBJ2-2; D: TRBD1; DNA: TGTGCCAGCAGTTACGACAGACAGGGGGGGGTCACCGGGGAGCTGTTTTTT; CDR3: CASSYDRQGGVTGELFF
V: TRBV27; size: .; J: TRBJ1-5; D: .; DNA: TGTGCCAGCAGTCCCGGGGGGCGTCAGCCCCAGCATTTT; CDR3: CASSPGGRQPQHF
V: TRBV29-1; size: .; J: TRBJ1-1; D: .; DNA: TGCAGCGAATCCGGGGCTGTGAACACTGAAGCTTTCTTT; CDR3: CSESGAVNTEAFF
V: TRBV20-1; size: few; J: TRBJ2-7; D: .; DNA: TGCAGTGCTAGAGATAAGGGGCCAAGGGCTACCAACTACGAGCAGTACTTC; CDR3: CSARDKGPRATNYEQYF
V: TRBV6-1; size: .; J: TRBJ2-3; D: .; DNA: TGTGCCAGCAGTGAAGGGGAAACGGGAGCGGTACCAGATACGCAGTATTTT; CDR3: CASSEGETGAVPDTQYF
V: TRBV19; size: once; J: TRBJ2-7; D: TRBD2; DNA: TGTGCCAGTAGTACCAAAGCGGGGGGCTCCTACGAGCAGTACTTC; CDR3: CASSTKAGGSYEQYF
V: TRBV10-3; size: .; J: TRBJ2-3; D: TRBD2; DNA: TGTGCCATCAGTGAGTCGTACACTAGCGGGGGGCCCTCCACAGATACGCAGTATTTT; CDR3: CAISESYTSGGPSTDTQYF
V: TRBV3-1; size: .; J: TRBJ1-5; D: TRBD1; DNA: TGTGCCAGCAGCCAGATGACAGGGAGCAGAAATCAGCCCCAGAATTTT; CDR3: CASSQMTGSRNQPQNF
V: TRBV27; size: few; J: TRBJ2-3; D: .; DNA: TGTGCCAGCAGTTTAGTTGGGGGCCGTCCGTACACAGATACGCAGTATTTT; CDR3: CASSLVGGRPYTDTQYF
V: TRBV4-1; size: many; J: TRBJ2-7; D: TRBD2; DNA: TGCGCCAGCAGCCAATTAACTAGCGGGAGCTCCTACGAGCAGTACTTC; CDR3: CASSQLTSGSSYEQYF
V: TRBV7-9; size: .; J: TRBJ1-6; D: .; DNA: TGTGCCAGCAGACTCGGGACGGCTAATTCACCCCTCCACTTT; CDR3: CASRLGTANSPLHF
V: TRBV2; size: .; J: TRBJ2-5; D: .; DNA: TGTGCCGGCAGTGGGGGCAGACAGTACCAAGAGACCCAGTACTTC; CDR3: CAGSGGRQYQETQYF
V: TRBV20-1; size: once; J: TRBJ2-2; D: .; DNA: TGCAGTGCTAGAGCCCCGGCCGGGGGAGCGCTGTTTTTT; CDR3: CSARAPAGGALFF
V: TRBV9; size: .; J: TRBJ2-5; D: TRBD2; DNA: TGTGCCAGCAGCGTAGCGGGCGGGAGGGCGAATGAGCAGTACTTC; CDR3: CASSVAGGRANEQYF
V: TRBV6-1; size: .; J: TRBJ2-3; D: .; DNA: TGTGCCAGCACCGAGGGGGAAATCGGTACGCAGTATTTT; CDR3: CASTEGEIGTQYF
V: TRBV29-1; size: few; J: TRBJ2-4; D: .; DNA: TGCAGCGTTGGAAGGACAGCAGACTCCCTAGCCAAAAACATTCAGTACTTC; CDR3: CSVGRTADSLAKNIQYF
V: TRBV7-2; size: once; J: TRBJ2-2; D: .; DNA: TGTGCCAGCAGCCCGTGGGGGGCGAACACCGGGGAGCTGTTTTTT; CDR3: CASSPWGANTGELFF
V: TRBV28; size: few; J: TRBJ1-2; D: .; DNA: TGTGCCACGCAGGGGTTGGACTATGGCTACACCTTC; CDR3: CATQGLDYGYTF
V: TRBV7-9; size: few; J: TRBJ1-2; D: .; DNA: TGTGCCAGCAGCGTAGCGGGGGGAAGCGGCTACACCTTC; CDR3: CASSVAGGSGYTF
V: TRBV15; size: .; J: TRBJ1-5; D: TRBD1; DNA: TGTGCCACCAGCAGGGGGACAGGGGGCCGAAATCAGCCCCAGCATTTT; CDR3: CATSRGTGGRNQPQHF
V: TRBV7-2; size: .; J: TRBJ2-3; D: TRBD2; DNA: TGTGCCAGCAGCTTAAGGGTGGTGGTAGCTAGCGGGGACACAGATACGCAGTATTTT; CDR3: CASSLRVVVASGDTDTQYF
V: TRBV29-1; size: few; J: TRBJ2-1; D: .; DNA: TGCAGCGTTCAGGACCCTACCTACAATGAGCAGTTCTTC; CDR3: CSVQDPTYNEQFF
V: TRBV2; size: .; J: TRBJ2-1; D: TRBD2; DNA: TGTGCCAGCAGGGGGACTAGTGGTCCCAATGAGCAGTTCTTC; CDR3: CASRGTSGPNEQFF
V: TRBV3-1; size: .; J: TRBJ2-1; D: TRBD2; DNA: TGTGCCAGCAGCCAAGATTTCGGGAGCGGGAGGGGGCTACGGGATGAGCAGTTCTTC; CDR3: CASSQDFGSGRGLRDEQFF
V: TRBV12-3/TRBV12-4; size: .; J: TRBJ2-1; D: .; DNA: TGTGCCAGCAGTTTGAAGGCTGTCGGAGAGCAGTTCTTC; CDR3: CASSLKAVGEQFF
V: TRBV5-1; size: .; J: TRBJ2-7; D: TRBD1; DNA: TGCGCCAGCAGCTTGGGTGGGGGACAGAGCTACGAGCAGTACTTC; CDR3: CASSLGGGQSYEQYF
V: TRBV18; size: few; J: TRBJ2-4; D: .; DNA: TGTGCCACCACGGGGGCAGCCAAAAACATTCAGTACTTC; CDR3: CATTGAAKNIQYF
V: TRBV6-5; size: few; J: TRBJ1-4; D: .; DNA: TGTGCCAGTAGTCCCTACAGGGAATATGAAAAACTGTTTTTT; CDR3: CASSPYREYEKLFF
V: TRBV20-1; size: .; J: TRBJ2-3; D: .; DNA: TGCAGTGCTTCGATGGGTGGGACGTTCAAAGATACGCAGTATTTT; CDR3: CSASMGGTFKDTQYF
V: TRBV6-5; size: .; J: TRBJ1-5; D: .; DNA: TGTGCCAGCATGAGGACAGAGAATCAGCCCCAGCATTTT; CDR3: CASMRTENQPQHF